The TCR beta chain under discussion was sequenced for a study of cytomegalovirus exposure and HLA in healthy donors. Study-level background: Earlier, 110 million or so unique TCR beta sequences were recovered from around 190 million T cells by an analysis. A data release that came early held around 85 million unique TCRs from HLA-typed donors.

About this clone: As yet, its antigen is unknown. A read error may produce the germline difference seen at one junction end.

The study's findings and limits: 150 to 200 TCR beta chains were listed as cytomegalovirus-associated. The analysis excluded some indistinguishable V segments, including TRBV6-2 and TRBV6-3.

The PCR ran on 60 Vbeta and 13 Jbeta primers. Generated by immunoSEQ multiplex PCR, the TCRdb table keeps only in-frame clones and is missing some. The sample comprises about 100,000 clones, around 85% of which are singletons, and approximately 2% rests with the top ten. Germline V gene lookup returns CDR1 ENHRY and CDR2 SYGVKD. This CDR3 contains 15 residues. The TCR originated in a man aged 25 to 40 in good health and CMV-seronegative. The J gene is TRBJ1-5, the V gene TRBV10-3; D uncertain. The material sequenced was PBMCs. The CDR3 here is CATSPEAHSNQPQHF. Here the CDR3 DNA reads TGTGCCACCAGTCCAGAGGCACATAGCAATCAGCCCCAGCATTTT.